The 28 T cell receptor beta chains listed next were all sequenced from one sample in a study of blood T cell repertoires in COVID-19. Using immunoSEQ multiplex PCR, the repertoire was profiled, and TCRdb retains in-frame clones only, with some absent. Of 200,000 to 300,000 clones in the sample, 80% to 90% are singletons; the top ten hold more than 1.5%. The sample was PBMCs or T cells enriched from blood (not recorded which). All receptors derive from a man aged 40-49 years who had recovered from COVID-19.

This clone was counted once. V gene TRBV7-6 combines with J gene TRBJ1-3; D not resolved. Germline V gene data show CDR1 as SGHVS and CDR2 as FNYEAQ. Between the trimmed V and J ends, which lost 5 bases and 1 base, there was a span of 27 bases. The CDR3 runs to 20 residues. Here the CDR3 reads CASSPLVSFVDQASGNTIYF. CDR3 DNA: TGTGCCAGCAGCCCCCTTGTCAGTTTCGTGGATCAAGCGTCTGGAAACACCATATATTTT.

The chain couples TRBV6-2 or TRBV6-3 to TRBJ1-5; D remains ambiguous. CDR1 is MNHEY and CDR2 is SVGEGT in the germline V gene. CDR3 length: 14 residues. V dropped 4 bases and J dropped 0 bases, with 7 bases sitting between them. The CDR3, as DNA: TGTGCCAGCAGTTCAACAGCTAGCAATCAGCCCCAGCATTTT. Translation: CASSSTASNQPQHF.

This clone was recorded only once. This chain connects TRBV13 to TRBJ2-3; D might be TRBD2 (5 bases). Trimming left V 3 bases short and J 2 bases short, with 9 bases between. The germline V gene has CDR1 PRHDT and CDR2 FYEKMQ (reference sequence). The CDR3 is 14 amino acids. The CDR3 region is CASSFRTFTDTQYF. CDR3 sequence (DNA): TGTGCCAGCAGCTTCCGGACTTTCACAGATACGCAGTATTTT.

The gene calls are TRBV24-1 and TRBJ2-3; TRBD1 aligns across 7 bases. Germline V CDR1 and CDR2: KGHDR, SFDVKD. The length of the CDR3 is 16 residues. The ends lost 5 bases at V and 2 bases at J; junction bases unmatched: 9. CDR3 nucleotides: TGTGCCACCAGTGGGACAGGCTTCCTAGCCACAGATACGCAGTATTTT. The encoded protein is CATSGTGFLATDTQYF.

The chain combines TRBV4-3 with TRBJ2-1, with 8 bases matching TRBD2. The V gene's germline CDR1 is LGHNA and CDR2 YSLEER. V lost 0 bases and J lost 6; bases outside the gene matches: 4. The CDR3 is 15 residues long. CDR3 sequence reads: CASSQDSGDGNEQFF. Written as DNA, the CDR3 is TGCGCCAGCAGCCAAGATAGCGGGGATGGCAATGAGCAGTTCTTC.

The chain carries TRBV9 and TRBJ1-1; 11 bases align to TRBD1. The CDR3 loop spans 16 amino acids. Per germline, CDR1 SGDLS and CDR2 YYNGEE. V was clipped by 4 bases and J by 4 bases; unmatched bases: 9. The CDR3 sequence is CASSPRIGTGGTEAFF. The CDR3 DNA reads as TGTGCCAGCAGCCCCCGAATCGGGACAGGGGGCACTGAAGCTTTCTTT. Full variable domain (missing parts from reference TRBV9 and TRBJ1-1): DSGVTQTPKHLITATGQRVTLRCSPRSGDLSVYWYQQSLDQGLQFLIQYYNGEERAKGNILERFSAQQFPDLHSELNLSSLELGDSALYFCASSPRIGTGGTEAFFGQGTRLTVV.

The rearrangement links TRBV10-3 to TRBJ2-7, with TRBD2 identical over 9 bases. The CDR3 has 15 amino acids. Germline V gene data show CDR1 as ENHRY and CDR2 as SYGVKD. With 3 bases clipped from V and 0 bases from J, the junction kept 3 bases outside the gene matches. The CDR3 sequence: CAISDGSGSSYEQYF. The DNA for the CDR3 is TGTGCCATCAGTGATGGTAGCGGGAGCTCCTACGAGCAGTACTTC.

The rearrangement uses TRBV9 and TRBJ2-1; TRBD2 matches 9 bases. From germline, CDR1 is SGDLS and CDR2 YYNGEE. CDR3 length: 16 amino acids. V was clipped by 0 bases and J by 4 bases; unmatched bases: 5. The CDR3 DNA reads TGTGCCAGCAGCGTAGGGCGGGGGGGCCTATACAATGAGCAGTTCTTC. It translates to CASSVGRGGLYNEQFF. Based on the CDR3 plus reference TRBV9 and TRBJ2-1, the full variable domain is DSGVTQTPKHLITATGQRVTLRCSPRSGDLSVYWYQQSLDQGLQFLIQYYNGEERAKGNILERFSAQQFPDLHSELNLSSLELGDSALYFCASSVGRGGLYNEQFFGPGTRLTVL.

The chain recombines TRBV20-1 with TRBJ1-2; D unresolved. Germline CDR1 is DFQATT and CDR2 is SNEGSKA (reference sequence). The V end was cut by 5 bases, the J end by 8 bases, with 9 bases between. CDR3 length: 10 amino acids. This CDR3 reads CSAQRLGYTF. In nucleotides, the CDR3 is TGCAGTGCTCAGAGGCTCGGCTACACCTTC.

The chain employs TRBV28 and TRBJ1-5; 10 bases are a match to TRBD1. The germline CDR1 and CDR2 sequences are MDHEN and SYDVKM. This CDR3 region has 16 residues. J was trimmed by 7 bases and V by 10 bases; bases with no gene match: 16. CDR3 sequence reads: CANGRTGQGLVQPQHF. CDR3 bases: TGTGCCAACGGCCGGACGGGACAGGGGCTGGTCCAGCCCCAGCATTTT.

This sequence joins TRBV5-1 and TRBJ2-3; weak D call: TRBD2 (6 bases). The CDR3 loop spans 15 amino acids. V lost 3 bases to trimming and J lost 2 bases, with 13 bases between them. Germline lookup yields CDR1 SGHRS and CDR2 YFSETQ. Here the CDR3 DNA reads TGCGCCAGCAGCTCTGCGGGACGAGACACAGATACGCAGTATTTT. This gives the protein CASSSAGRDTDTQYF.

The chain recombines TRBV18 with TRBJ1-1, with D tentatively TRBD1 (5 bases). Germline V gene sequence: CDR1 KGHSH, CDR2 LQKENI. The CDR3 covers 15 residues. V was shortened by 1 base and J by 1 base, with 10 bases between the two germline ends. DNA for the CDR3: TGTGCCAGCTCACCACGGGCGGGGGGGAACACTGAAGCTTTCTTT. Encoded protein: CASSPRAGGNTEAFF.

The chain joins TRBV19 to TRBJ2-7, with D maybe TRBD2 (5 bases). V shed 6 bases and J shed 2 bases, with 14 bases lying between them. This CDR3 region has 14 residues. The germline V gene has CDR1 LNHDA and CDR2 SQIVND (reference sequence). The CDR3 sequence is CASRGLLPPYEQYF. CDR3 bases: TGTGCCAGTAGAGGACTTCTCCCTCCCTACGAGCAGTACTTC.

This clone was recorded at least ten times. The rearrangement uses TRBV2 and TRBJ1-6; D is unclear. CDR3 length: 13 amino acids. Per the germline V gene, CDR1 is SNHLY and CDR2 is FYNNEI. The V end lost 7 bases, the J end lost 7 bases, and 11 bases lay between the germline ends. CDR3 sequence: CASIEAVNSPLHF. Written as DNA, the CDR3 is TGTGCCAGCATTGAGGCGGTGAATTCACCCCTCCACTTT.

The chain combines TRBV6-4 with TRBJ2-1, with D perhaps matching TRBD1 (5 bases). Trimming stripped 0 bases from V and 0 bases from J, with 9 bases between. The CDR3 consists of 16 residues. Germline CDR1 and CDR2: MRHNA and SNTAGT. The CDR3 loop is CASSDSGRGSYNEQFF. In nucleotides, the CDR3 is TGTGCCAGCAGTGACTCGGGTAGGGGCTCCTACAATGAGCAGTTCTTC.

The rearrangement links TRBV4-1 to TRBJ1-2, with TRBD1 identical over 10 bases. This CDR3 comprises 16 residues. V lost 2 bases to trimming and J lost 7 bases; unmatched junction nucleotides: 10. Looked up from germline, CDR1 is MGHRA and CDR2 is YSYEKL. The CDR3 DNA is TGCGCCAGCAGCCAATCGGGACAGGGGCACACTTCTGGCTACACCTTC. Protein sequence: CASSQSGQGHTSGYTF.

The chain couples TRBV7-9 to TRBJ2-1, with D maybe TRBD2 (5 bases). Between the trimmed V and J ends, which lost 5 bases and 7 bases, there was a span of 18 bases. Germline-derived CDR1 and CDR2 are SEHNR and FQNEAQ (reference sequence). The CDR3 runs 15 residues. Written as DNA, the CDR3 is TGTGCCAGCAGCCAACAATTTTTAGCGAGGAATGAGCAGTTCTTC. Its translation: CASSQQFLARNEQFF.

The gene calls are TRBV9 and TRBJ2-2; 9 bases line up with TRBD1. The V gene's germline CDR1 is SGDLS and CDR2 YYNGEE. Losses at the gene ends were 3 bases for V and 5 bases for J; bases not matched to a gene: 5. The CDR3 extends over 15 amino acids. The CDR3 coding sequence is TGTGCCAGCAGCGCTCGACAGGGGGAGACCGGGGAGCTGTTTTTT. Translated, it gives CASSARQGETGELFF.

The chain couples TRBV27 to TRBJ2-3; 15 nucleotides match TRBD2. This CDR3 has 20 amino acids. Germline CDR1 reads MNHEY; CDR2 reads SMNVEV (reference sequence). Trimming took 4 bases from V and 3 from J; bases not matched to a gene: 14. For the CDR3, the DNA is TGTGCCAGCAGTTCTACCGGACTAGCGGGAGGGCCGGAAGGGACAGATACGCAGTATTTT. It translates to CASSSTGLAGGPEGTDTQYF.

V usage is TRBV7-3 and J usage is TRBJ2-7; TRBD1 might be the D (6 bases). Per the germline V gene, CDR1 is SGHTA and CDR2 is FQGTGA. The V gene lost 6 bases and the J gene lost 5 bases, with 11 bases spanning the gap. This CDR3 comprises 12 residues. The CDR3 sequence: CASSYRVDEQYF. The DNA for the CDR3 is TGTGCCAGCAGTTACAGGGTGGACGAGCAGTACTTC.

This clone is a singleton in its sample. The chain couples TRBV11-2 to TRBJ2-1; tentatively, D is TRBD1 (7 bases). Germline CDR1 and CDR2: SGHAT and FQNNGV. The CDR3 is made up of 14 amino acids. V lost 5 bases, J lost 9 bases, and 17 bases lay in between. CDR3 amino acids: CASSPNQGGGEQFF. CDR3 DNA sequence: TGTGCCAGCAGCCCTAACCAGGGGGGCGGTGAGCAGTTCTTC.

This rearrangement joins TRBV24-1 to TRBJ2-5, with 7 bases lining up with TRBD2. The CDR3 contains 16 residues. J gave up 4 bases and V 2 bases, and 9 bases lay outside the gene matches. Germline values: CDR1 KGHDR, CDR2 SFDVKD. The CDR3: CATSDWSGAEGETQYF. In nucleotides, the CDR3 is TGTGCCACCAGTGATTGGAGCGGGGCTGAGGGAGAGACCCAGTACTTC.

The chain carries TRBV4-2 and TRBJ2-7; D is possibly TRBD2 (5 bases). V lost 0 bases and J lost 12, with 15 bases in between. Germline values: CDR1 LGHNA, CDR2 YNFKEQ. This CDR3 comprises 13 residues. The CDR3 protein is CASSQEGGSMGYF. CDR3 in DNA: TGTGCCAGCAGCCAAGAAGGAGGTAGTATGGGGTACTTC.

This chain joins TRBV28 and TRBJ2-3; 13 nucleotides agree with TRBD2. J gave up 2 bases and V 3 bases, and 5 bases lay outside the gene matches. Germline V gives CDR1 MDHEN, CDR2 SYDVKM. This CDR3 is 17 amino acids long. The CDR3 bases are TGTGCCAGCAGTTTTCCGGGACTAGCGGGAACCACAGATACGCAGTATTTT. It encodes CASSFPGLAGTTDTQYF.

The V and J genes are TRBV2 and TRBJ1-4, with 7 nucleotides matching TRBD1. Germline assignment: CDR1 SNHLY and CDR2 FYNNEI. The CDR3 extends over 15 amino acids. With V trimmed by 3 bases and J by 3 bases, 4 bases remained unmatched. The CDR3 DNA is TGTGCCAGCAGTGAGCGACAGGGCCCTAATGAAAAACTGTTTTTT. Amino acid sequence: CASSERQGPNEKLFF.

The chain's CDR3 is CASSEGSQGAETQYF. The CDR3 region has the DNA TGTGCCAGCAGTGAAGGCAGTCAGGGGGCTGAGACCCAGTACTTC. This chain uses TRBV6-1 with TRBJ2-5; TRBD1 agrees at 8 bases. The CDR3 sequence is 15 residues long. From germline, CDR1 is MNHNS and CDR2 SASEGT. Trimming removed 1 base from V and 5 bases from J; junction bases left unmatched: 6.

The chain has TRBV28 and TRBJ1-5, with 11 positions matching TRBD1. The junction had 8 bases not matched to a gene; V was cut back by 6 bases and J by 7 bases. CDR1 MDHEN and CDR2 SYDVKM come from the germline V gene. The CDR3 has 15 residues. As DNA, the CDR3 is TGTGCCAGCAGCCTGGGACAGGGGGGCCGACAGCCCCAGCATTTT. Encoded protein: CASSLGQGGRQPQHF. The whole variable domain, filled in from reference TRBV28 and TRBJ1-5, reads DVKVTQSSRYLVKRTGEKVFLECVQDMDHENMFWYRQDPGLGLRLIYFSYDVKMKEKGDIPEGYSVSREKKERFSLILESASTNQTSMYLCASSLGQGGRQPQHFGDGTRLSIL.

This chain connects TRBV30 to TRBJ2-2; D may be TRBD2 (5 bases). This CDR3 region has 13 residues. V lost 0 bases and J lost 5, with 7 bases in between. Germline CDR1 and CDR2: GTSNPN and SVGIG (reference sequence). CDR3 region: CAWSVGRTGELFF. The CDR3 coding sequence is TGTGCCTGGAGTGTAGGGAGAACCGGGGAGCTGTTTTTT. The variable domain in full, completed from reference TRBV30 and TRBJ2-2, reads SQTIHQWPATLVQPVGSPLSLECTVEGTSNPNLYWYRQAAGRGLQLLFYSVGIGQISSEVPQNLSASRPQDRQFILSSKKLLLSDSGFYLCAWSVGRTGELFFGEGSRLTVL.